One and the same sample provided the 30 T cell receptor beta chains below, sequenced in a study of blood T cell repertoires in COVID-19. TCRdb's copy holds only in-frame clones and misses some; the assay was immunoSEQ multiplex PCR. This table holds 300,000 to 400,000 clones, about 90% found once. Source material: peripheral blood. These receptors were taken from a woman aged 45-65 years with COVID-19, enrolled during active disease.

The rearrangement links TRBV6-5 to TRBJ2-7; 9 positions match TRBD2. This CDR3 has 15 residues. Germline-derived CDR1 and CDR2 are MNHEY and SVGAGI. The ends lost 0 bases at V and 4 bases at J; junction bases unmatched: 4. The CDR3 spells CASSYSSGSGYEQYF. The CDR3 bases are TGTGCCAGCAGTTACTCTAGCGGGAGCGGATACGAGCAGTACTTC.

This clone occurred a few times. This sequence joins TRBV18 and TRBJ2-6; D perhaps matches TRBD2 (6 bases). V dropped 2 bases and J dropped 2 bases, with 13 bases sitting between them. Per germline, CDR1 KGHSH and CDR2 LQKENI. The CDR3 sequence is 17 residues long. CDR3 coding DNA: TGTGCCAGCTCACCAAAATACACGGGAGCTGGGGCCAACGTCCTGACTTTC. Amino acid sequence: CASSPKYTGAGANVLTF.

The chain couples TRBV19 to TRBJ2-5; D is perhaps TRBD1 (6 bases). The CDR3 spans 14 residues. V was cut by 5 bases and J by 2 bases, with 12 bases left in between. CDR1 is LNHDA and CDR2 is SQIVND in the germline V gene (reference sequence). The CDR3, as DNA: TGTGCCAGTAGTTTCCGGGACATACAAGAGACCCAGTACTTC. It codes for CASSFRDIQETQYF.

This chain joins TRBV15 and TRBJ1-2; 7 positions agree with TRBD1. CDR3 length equals 15 residues. V was pared by 3 bases and J by 4 bases, with 8 bases of the junction left unmatched. Germline V gene sequence: CDR1 LNHNV, CDR2 YYDKDF (reference sequence). The CDR3 DNA reads TGTGCCACCAGCAGGGCCTCGACAGGGTTCTATGGCTACACCTTC. This sequence encodes CATSRASTGFYGYTF.

The chain joins TRBV7-9 to TRBJ2-2, with TRBD2 matching over 8 bases. Germline V gene lookup returns CDR1 SEHNR and CDR2 FQNEAQ (reference sequence). This CDR3 is built from 14 residues. Losses at the gene ends were 5 bases for V and 5 bases for J; bases not matched to a gene: 4. CDR3 sequence reads: CASSSGSKTGELFF. The CDR3 nucleotides are TGTGCCAGCAGCAGCGGGAGTAAGACCGGGGAGCTGTTTTTT.

The rearrangement uses TRBV5-1 and TRBJ1-4, with 7 nucleotides matching TRBD1. The V gene's germline CDR1 is SGHRS and CDR2 YFSETQ. With V trimmed by 4 bases and J by 0 bases, 6 bases remained unmatched. The CDR3 runs to 16 residues. The CDR3 spells CASSPQGPATNEKLFF. The DNA for the CDR3 is TGCGCCAGCAGCCCACAGGGGCCGGCAACTAATGAAAAACTGTTTTTT.

The chain joins TRBV3-1 (or the pseudogene TRBV3-2) to TRBJ2-5, with 8 positions matching TRBD2. J lost 5 bases, V lost 7 bases, and 3 bases had no gene match. The CDR3 totals 12 residues. CDR1 is LGHDT and CDR2 is YNNKEL in the germline V gene (reference sequence). The CDR3 DNA is TGTGCCAGCACAAGGACTAGCGAGACCCAGTACTTC. Translation gives CASTRTSETQYF.

The chain employs TRBV19 and TRBJ1-5, with TRBD1 matching 8 bases. There are 14 residues in the CDR3. Trimming took 6 bases from V and 4 from J; bases not matched to a gene: 5. CDR1 is LNHDA, CDR2 SQIVND, per germline (reference sequence). The CDR3 sequence is CASSMDRVNQPQHF. The CDR3 bases are TGTGCCAGTAGCATGGACAGGGTGAATCAGCCCCAGCATTTT.

The rearrangement joins TRBV5-1 to TRBJ2-5; 13 nucleotides align to TRBD2. The trim removed 4 bases at V and 4 bases at J, leaving 7 bases unmatched. Germline CDR1 is SGHRS and CDR2 is YFSETQ. The CDR3 contains 16 residues. The CDR3 DNA reads as TGCGCCAGCAGCCGCGGACTAGCGGGAGAACTAGAGACCCAGTACTTC. Translating gives CASSRGLAGELETQYF. Filled out from reference TRBV5-1 and TRBJ2-5, the complete variable domain reads KAGVTQTPRYLIKTRGQQVTLSCSPISGHRSVSWYQQTPGQGLQFLFEYFSETQRNKGNFPGRFSGRQFSNSRSEMNVSTLELGDSALYLCASSRGLAGELETQYFGPGTRLLVL.

The J gene is TRBJ2-3, the V gene TRBV3-1 (or the pseudogene TRBV3-2); 7 bases fit TRBD2. J was trimmed by 14 bases and V by 2 bases; bases with no gene match: 10. The germline gives CDR1 LGHDT, CDR2 YNNKEL (reference sequence). The CDR3 is made up of 13 amino acids. CDR3 coding DNA: TGTGCCAGCAGCCAAAGGGAGGGCTTTCTCATGTATTTT. Translating it yields CASSQREGFLMYF.

The J gene is TRBJ2-3, the V gene TRBV14, with TRBD2 matching 12 bases. The germline gives CDR1 SGHDN, CDR2 FVKESK. The J segment lost 2 bases and the V segment lost 1 base, leaving 4 bases of the junction unmatched. The CDR3 runs 17 residues. The CDR3 sequence: CASSQGGTSGPTDTQYF. CDR3 sequence (DNA): TGTGCCAGCAGCCAAGGAGGGACTAGCGGGCCCACAGATACGCAGTATTTT. The full variable domain, completed using reference TRBV14 and TRBJ2-3, is EAGVTQFPSHSVIEKGQTVTLRCDPISGHDNLYWYRRVMGKEIKFLLHFVKESKQDESGMPNNRFLAERTGGTYSTLKVQPAELEDSGVYFCASSQGGTSGPTDTQYFGPGTRLTVL.

This clone was picked up a small number of times. The chain has TRBV2 and TRBJ2-7, with D perhaps matching TRBD1 (5 bases). Germline CDR1 is SNHLY and CDR2 is FYNNEI. This CDR3 comprises 12 residues. V was trimmed by 7 bases and J by 0 bases, leaving 7 bases between them. The CDR3 DNA reads TGTGCCAGCAACAGGATCTCCTACGAGCAGTACTTC. It translates to CASNRISYEQYF.

This clone has more than one count but fewer than ten. This chain joins TRBV4-3 and TRBJ2-7; 16 bases match TRBD2. Germline V gene data show CDR1 as LGHNA and CDR2 as YSLEER. The junction had 7 bases not matched to a gene; V was cut back by 3 bases and J by 2 bases. The CDR3 consists of 18 residues. The CDR3 nucleotides read TGCGCCAGCAGCCACCCGGGACTAGCGGGAGGGAAAACCTACGAGCAGTACTTC. Residues: CASSHPGLAGGKTYEQYF.

The chain has TRBV7-9 and TRBJ1-1; possibly TRBD1 for D (6 bases). V dropped 1 base and J dropped 1 base, with 13 bases sitting between them. The CDR3 is 16 residues long. Per the germline V gene, CDR1 is SEHNR and CDR2 is FQNEAQ (reference sequence). CDR3 sequence: CASSLGTAEWNTEAFF. The CDR3 DNA reads TGTGCCAGCAGCTTAGGGACAGCGGAGTGGAACACTGAAGCTTTCTTT.

The V and J genes are TRBV19 and TRBJ1-2; the match to TRBD1 covers 7 bases. Trimming took 6 bases from V and 2 from J; bases not matched to a gene: 9. CDR1 is LNHDA and CDR2 is SQIVND in the germline V gene (reference sequence). The CDR3 is 15 residues long. The CDR3 reads CASSDTGETNYGYTF. The DNA for the CDR3 is TGTGCCAGTAGCGACACAGGGGAAACAAACTATGGCTACACCTTC.

The V call is TRBV5-4, the J call TRBJ2-7; TRBD2 is a possible D gene (5 bases). From germline, CDR1 is SGHNT and CDR2 YYREEE (reference sequence). The length of the CDR3 is 14 residues. Trimming left V 2 bases short and J 0 bases short, with 9 bases between. Written as DNA, the CDR3 is TGTGCCAGCAGCTTCCAGGACTTCTCCTACGAGCAGTACTTC. As protein: CASSFQDFSYEQYF.

This clone was seen once. The chain is built from TRBV7-9 and TRBJ1-2, with 9 bases aligning to TRBD1. Trimming at V came to 4 bases and at J to 2 bases, leaving 5 bases not matched to a gene. The CDR3 totals 15 residues. CDR1 SEHNR and CDR2 FQNEAQ come from the germline V gene (reference sequence). Here the CDR3 reads CASSSGQGNNYGYTF. The CDR3 nucleotides are TGTGCCAGCAGCTCTGGACAGGGGAACAACTATGGCTACACCTTC.

The chain links TRBV11-2 to TRBJ1-1; D gene ambiguous. Trimming stripped 1 base from V and 1 base from J, with 10 bases between. CDR3 length: 15 residues. Germline V lookup: CDR1 SGHAT, CDR2 FQNNGV. The CDR3 DNA follows: TGTGCCAGCAGCTTAGCACGGGGAGGGAACACTGAAGCTTTCTTT. Residues: CASSLARGGNTEAFF.

The V call is TRBV11-1, the J call TRBJ2-7; TRBD1 might be the D (6 bases). This CDR3 has 14 amino acids. V lost 4 bases and J 0 bases, leaving 10 bases between the germline ends. CDR1 and CDR2 from the germline V gene are SGHAT and FQDESV (reference sequence). DNA of the CDR3: TGTGCCAGCAGCTACGGACAGTACTCCTACGAGCAGTACTTC. It codes for CASSYGQYSYEQYF.

The V gene is TRBV10-3, the J gene TRBJ1-5; 9 positions agree with TRBD1. With V trimmed by 6 bases and J by 9 bases, 12 bases remained unmatched. The CDR3 has 15 amino acids. Germline V gene data show CDR1 as ENHRY and CDR2 as SYGVKD. This CDR3 is CAISPKGTGSRPQHF. As DNA, the CDR3 is TGTGCCATCAGCCCAAAGGGGACAGGGTCCCGGCCCCAGCATTTT.

V and J are TRBV6-5 and TRBJ2-7, with 7 bases identical to TRBD2. Germline V CDR1 and CDR2: MNHEY, SVGAGI. The V segment lost 0 bases and the J segment 0 bases; nucleotides outside the gene matches: 5. CDR3 length: 16 residues. CDR3 sequence reads: CASSYSGDYFSYEQYF. In DNA form, the CDR3 reads TGTGCCAGCAGTTACTCAGGGGACTACTTCTCCTACGAGCAGTACTTC.

This sequence joins TRBV19 and TRBJ1-1, with TRBD1 matching 11 bases. Trimming removed 7 bases from V and 12 bases from J; junction bases left unmatched: 10. This CDR3 has 13 amino acids. In germline, CDR1 is LNHDA, CDR2 SQIVND (reference sequence). In nucleotides, the CDR3 is TGTGCCAGTACCTGGGACAGGGGGATTTCGACTTTCTTT. This sequence encodes CASTWDRGISTFF.

The CDR3 bases are TGTGCCAGCATGCACGGGACAGGGAACTACGAGCAGTACTTC. This translates into CASMHGTGNYEQYF. The chain couples TRBV2 to TRBJ2-7; 9 positions agree with TRBD1. Germline V lookup: CDR1 SNHLY, CDR2 FYNNEI. The CDR3 length is 14 residues. Trimming took 7 bases from V and 3 from J; bases not matched to a gene: 7.

The V call is TRBV6-2 or TRBV6-3, the J call TRBJ2-1; 12 bases are a match to TRBD2. The CDR3 runs 17 residues. CDR1 MNHEY and CDR2 SVGEGT come from the germline V gene. The ends lost 0 bases at V and 2 bases at J; junction bases unmatched: 2. CDR3 DNA: TGTGCCAGCAGTTACTCGACTAGCGGGAGTCCCTACAATGAGCAGTTCTTC. It specifies CASSYSTSGSPYNEQFF.

This rearrangement joins TRBV9 to TRBJ2-1; a possible D gene is TRBD2 (6 bases). V lost 3 bases to trimming and J lost 0 bases, with 13 bases between them. Germline V CDR1 and CDR2: SGDLS, YYNGEE. This CDR3 has 16 residues. The CDR3 region is CASSAFSGLSYNEQFF. For the CDR3, the DNA is TGTGCCAGCAGCGCTTTTAGCGGCCTCTCCTACAATGAGCAGTTCTTC.

The rearrangement uses TRBV9 and TRBJ1-2, with a possible D match to TRBD1 (5 bases). The CDR3 has 17 residues. Trimming left V 0 bases short and J 2 bases short, with 17 bases between. Germline values: CDR1 SGDLS, CDR2 YYNGEE. DNA for the CDR3: TGTGCCAGCAGCGTAGGGGGCTCCCTGGCCAAAAACTATGGCTACACCTTC. This codes for CASSVGGSLAKNYGYTF.

The V call is TRBV21-1, the J call TRBJ2-2; TRBD1, as called in the table, went unchecked against the DNA. TRBV21-1 is an annotated pseudogene. The CDR3 contains 17 residues. CDR3 bases: TGTGCCAGCAGCAAAGTGAAGGCAGGCACGAACACCGGGGAGCTGTTTTTT. This encodes CASSKVKAGTNTGELFF.

This clone turned up a few times. The chain carries TRBV5-4 and TRBJ1-2; D ambiguous. Trimming removed 3 bases at V and 2 bases at J, with 8 bases between. Germline assignment: CDR1 SGHNT and CDR2 YYREEE (reference sequence). CDR3 length: 13 residues. CDR3 nucleotides: TGTGCCAGCAGCTCGCAGGTCAACTATGGCTACACCTTC. This encodes CASSSQVNYGYTF.

V and J are TRBV29-1 and TRBJ2-5, with TRBD2 matching 10 bases. V lost 7 bases, J lost 2 bases, and 10 bases stayed unmatched. The CDR3 is 15 residues long. Germline V gives CDR1 SQVTM, CDR2 ANQGSEA. CDR3 DNA sequence: TGCAGCGGGAAGGGTACTAGCGGGGCTCAAGAGACCCAGTACTTC. Amino acids: CSGKGTSGAQETQYF.

V usage is TRBV30 and J usage is TRBJ2-7; TRBD1 matches 7 bases. The CDR3 is made up of 14 amino acids. The J segment lost 3 bases and the V segment lost 3 bases, leaving 8 bases of the junction unmatched. Germline loops: CDR1 GTSNPN, CDR2 SVGIG (reference sequence). This CDR3 is CAWSRDSKVYEQYF. The CDR3 region has the DNA TGTGCCTGGAGCCGGGACAGTAAAGTCTACGAGCAGTACTTC. Variable domain in full (rest from reference TRBV30 and TRBJ2-7): SQTIHQWPATLVQPVGSPLSLECTVEGTSNPNLYWYRQAAGRGLQLLFYSVGIGQISSEVPQNLSASRPQDRQFILSSKKLLLSDSGFYLCAWSRDSKVYEQYFGPGTRLTVT.